This T cell receptor (beta chain) was profiled in a study of T cells after posttransplantation cyclophosphamide. The study, taken as a whole, reports: TRB overlap between skin or GI tissue T cells and blood was limited. Later post-transplant blood repertoires were often dominated by donor CD8+ memory clones. Recipient CMV seropositivity and CMV reactivation strongly tracked TRB clonality.

Assay: immunoSEQ multiplex PCR; the TCRdb copy retains only in-frame clones and omits some. The specimen has approximately 3,000 clones, none found just once. Busulfan-fludarabine conditioning, marrow transplant, and cyclophosphamide on days +3 and +4 were administered. This clone appeared a few times. Its antigen is as yet unknown. This TCR was sampled from a female patient over 55 who received an allogeneic stem cell transplant from a related donor and was CMV-positive. Some T cells may have originated in the graft donor. Sequenced here: PBMCs, sampled after allogeneic stem cell transplant with posttransplant cyclophosphamide.

The CDR3 DNA sequence: TGTGCCAGCAGTGTACCGGACAACCCCTACGAGCAGTACTTC. This translates into CASSVPDNPYEQYF. This chain joins TRBV2 and TRBJ2-7; tentatively, D is TRBD1 (5 bases). The germline V gene has CDR1 SNHLY and CDR2 FYNNEI. The V end was cut by 4 bases, the J end by 2 bases, with 12 bases between. CDR3 size: 14 residues. The variable domain in full, with the rest retrieved from reference TRBV2 and TRBJ2-7, is EPEVTQTPSHQVTQMGQEVILRCVPISNHLYFYWYRQILGQKVEFLVSFYNNEISEKSEIFDDQFSVERPDGSNFTLKIRSTKLEDSAMYFCASSVPDNPYEQYFGPGTRLTVT.